The sequence of this T cell receptor (beta chain) was determined in a study of CD8+ T cells in alopecia areata. Looking at the study overall: Tofacitinib therapy took 6 to 18 months; 6 months off drug came after.

Lesional scalp punch biopsies and peripheral blood came from alopecia areata patients. It was from PBMCs that CD4+ and CD8+ T cells were sorted. General study points: Normal skin contains resident alphabeta T cells, and these are also sequenced in scalp samples.

cDNA reverse transcribed from extracted RNA served as the sequencing template. Method: immunoSEQ multiplex PCR; TCRdb's copy keeps in-frame clones and lacks some. The sample carries hundreds of thousands of clones, around two thirds recorded once. Concerning this clone itself: The antigen remains unidentified.

The clonotype originates from a human donor with alopecia areata. The sequenced sample was CD4+ T cells sorted from blood, obtained at week 0.

Here the CDR3 DNA reads TGTGCCTGGACCCTGTCGGGGTTGGGTGAGCAGTACTTC. Residues: CAWTLSGLGEQYF. V usage is TRBV30 and J usage is TRBJ2-7, with a possible D match to TRBD2 (5 bases). In germline, CDR1 is GTSNPN, CDR2 SVGIG (reference sequence). V was shortened by 4 bases and J by 7 bases, with 17 bases between the two germline ends. There are 13 residues in the CDR3.